The rows below give T cell receptor beta chains drawn from one sample of a study of blood T cell repertoires in COVID-19. TCRdb keeps only in-frame clones here, not all; method: immunoSEQ multiplex PCR. The sample consists of around 200,000 clones, more than 70% of them appearing once. The sequenced sample consisted of PBMCs or T cells enriched from blood (not recorded which). The receptor source for this set is a middle-aged woman with acute COVID-19. Each CDR3 is given with its conserved first and last residue. Fields, in order: V gene, D gene, J gene, clone size, CDR3 protein, CDR3 DNA. A D gene is named only where the DNA matches it firmly. Expanded clones get a size class; other rows say once, few or many, or leave the size out.

v_gene: TRBV2
d_gene: .
j_gene: TRBJ2-2
abundance: .
CDR3aa: CARAAGFANTGELFF
CDR3nt: TGTGCCAGGGCAGCAGGGTTCGCGAACACCGGGGAGCTGTTTTTT

v_gene: TRBV28
d_gene: .
j_gene: TRBJ1-5
abundance: .
CDR3aa: CASGRGSGYQPQHF
CDR3nt: TGTGCCAGCGGGAGGGGATCAGGGTATCAGCCCCAGCATTTT

v_gene: TRBV3-1/TRBV3-2
d_gene: .
j_gene: TRBJ1-1
abundance: .
CDR3aa: CASSSPMGGTEAFF
CDR3nt: TGTGCCAGCAGCAGCCCGATGGGGGGAACTGAAGCTTTCTTT

v_gene: TRBV6-2/TRBV6-3
d_gene: .
j_gene: TRBJ2-7
abundance: once
CDR3aa: CASSSHRHETYEQYF
CDR3nt: TGTGCCAGCAGTTCACACCGCCATGAAACCTACGAGCAGTACTTC

v_gene: TRBV3-1/TRBV3-2
d_gene: .
j_gene: TRBJ1-2
abundance: .
CDR3aa: CASSQDRAGGYTF
CDR3nt: TGTGCCAGCAGCCAAGATCGGGCAGGGGGCTACACCTTC

v_gene: TRBV7-8
d_gene: .
j_gene: TRBJ2-7
abundance: once
CDR3aa: CASSLRGRGAGEQYF
CDR3nt: TGTGCCAGCAGCCTAAGGGGGAGAGGAGCCGGCGAGCAGTACTTC

v_gene: TRBV5-1
d_gene: .
j_gene: TRBJ1-1
abundance: few
CDR3aa: CASSLAGDTEAFF
CDR3nt: TGCGCCAGCAGCTTGGCGGGAGACACTGAAGCTTTCTTT

v_gene: TRBV14
d_gene: TRBD1
j_gene: TRBJ2-2
abundance: .
CDR3aa: CASSQRGQYGELFF
CDR3nt: TGTGCCAGCAGCCAAAGGGGACAGTACGGGGAGCTGTTTTTT

v_gene: TRBV2
d_gene: .
j_gene: TRBJ1-1
abundance: .
CDR3aa: CASKGETGQNTEAFF
CDR3nt: TGTGCCAGCAAGGGGGAAACAGGGCAGAACACTGAAGCTTTCTTT

v_gene: TRBV5-4
d_gene: TRBD1
j_gene: TRBJ2-5
abundance: .
CDR3aa: CASRGQGLETQYF
CDR3nt: TGTGCCAGCAGGGGACAGGGTCTGGAGACCCAGTACTTC

v_gene: TRBV27
d_gene: TRBD1
j_gene: TRBJ2-5
abundance: .
CDR3aa: CASRRDSLYETQYF
CDR3nt: TGTGCCAGCAGACGGGACAGCCTATACGAGACCCAGTACTTC

v_gene: TRBV6-5
d_gene: .
j_gene: TRBJ2-5
abundance: .
CDR3aa: CASSYGTGRGETQYF
CDR3nt: TGTGCCAGCAGTTACGGCACCGGGAGAGGAGAGACCCAGTACTTC

v_gene: TRBV9
d_gene: .
j_gene: TRBJ1-4
abundance: .
CDR3aa: CASSKEVGQSNEKLFF
CDR3nt: TGTGCCAGCAGCAAAGAGGTTGGACAGTCAAACGAAAAACTGTTTTTT

v_gene: TRBV7-2
d_gene: .
j_gene: TRBJ1-5
abundance: .
CDR3aa: CASRQEGYQPQHF
CDR3nt: TGTGCCAGCAGGCAGGAGGGGTATCAGCCCCAGCATTTT

v_gene: TRBV6-2/TRBV6-3
d_gene: TRBD1
j_gene: TRBJ1-5
abundance: few
CDR3aa: CASSIGAGGRQPQHF
CDR3nt: TGTGCCAGCAGCATCGGAGCAGGGGGGCGGCAGCCCCAGCATTTT

v_gene: TRBV28
d_gene: .
j_gene: TRBJ1-1
abundance: .
CDR3aa: CASRVSPGATEAFF
CDR3nt: TGTGCCAGCAGAGTCTCCCCAGGGGCCACTGAAGCTTTCTTT

v_gene: TRBV19
d_gene: .
j_gene: TRBJ1-2
abundance: .
CDR3aa: CASSRDNNYGYTF
CDR3nt: TGTGCCAGTAGCCGAGACAATAACTATGGCTACACCTTC

v_gene: TRBV29-1
d_gene: TRBD1
j_gene: TRBJ2-7
abundance: .
CDR3aa: CSVAGTGVSEQYF
CDR3nt: TGCAGCGTTGCAGGGACAGGGGTCTCCGAGCAGTACTTC

v_gene: TRBV27
d_gene: TRBD1
j_gene: TRBJ1-1
abundance: .
CDR3aa: CASSPPRDRGRGLNTEAFF
CDR3nt: TGTGCCAGCAGTCCTCCCAGGGACAGGGGGCGAGGTTTGAACACTGAAGCTTTCTTT

v_gene: TRBV29-1
d_gene: .
j_gene: TRBJ2-1
abundance: .
CDR3aa: CSVGGGTTYNEQFF
CDR3nt: TGCAGCGTTGGGGGTGGGACAACCTACAATGAGCAGTTCTTC

v_gene: TRBV7-3
d_gene: .
j_gene: TRBJ2-2
abundance: .
CDR3aa: CASSSGGELFF
CDR3nt: TGTGCCAGCAGCTCGGGCGGGGAGCTGTTTTTT

v_gene: TRBV6-1
d_gene: TRBD2
j_gene: TRBJ2-7
abundance: .
CDR3aa: CASSEPLAGISYEQYF
CDR3nt: TGTGCCAGCAGTGAACCACTAGCGGGGATCTCCTACGAGCAGTACTTC

v_gene: TRBV28
d_gene: TRBD1
j_gene: TRBJ1-5
abundance: once
CDR3aa: CASSLRQGAYSNQPQHF
CDR3nt: TGTGCCAGCAGTTTAAGGCAGGGGGCCTATAGCAATCAGCCCCAGCATTTT

v_gene: TRBV28
d_gene: TRBD2
j_gene: TRBJ2-7
abundance: .
CDR3aa: CASSLGGHYEQYF
CDR3nt: TGTGCCAGCAGTCTGGGAGGGCACTACGAGCAGTACTTC

v_gene: TRBV7-2
d_gene: .
j_gene: TRBJ1-2
abundance: .
CDR3aa: CASSLDRYGYTF
CDR3nt: TGTGCCAGCAGCTTAGATCGTTATGGCTACACCTTC

v_gene: TRBV10-2
d_gene: TRBD2
j_gene: TRBJ2-5
abundance: .
CDR3aa: CASGRERGETQYF
CDR3nt: TGCGCCAGCGGGCGGGAGCGGGGAGAGACCCAGTACTTC

v_gene: TRBV7-2
d_gene: .
j_gene: TRBJ2-5
abundance: .
CDR3aa: CASSAPGETQYF
CDR3nt: TGTGCCAGCAGCGCTCCAGGGGAGACCCAGTACTTC

v_gene: TRBV5-1
d_gene: .
j_gene: TRBJ2-3
abundance: many
CDR3aa: CASSFQGIPSDTQYF
CDR3nt: TGCGCCAGCAGCTTCCAGGGAATCCCGTCAGATACGCAGTATTTT

v_gene: TRBV5-5
d_gene: TRBD1
j_gene: TRBJ1-2
abundance: .
CDR3aa: CASSLDRGQGYTF
CDR3nt: TGTGCCAGCAGCTTGGACCGGGGACAGGGCTACACCTTC

v_gene: TRBV6-6
d_gene: TRBD1
j_gene: TRBJ2-7
abundance: .
CDR3aa: CASNPARGTYEQYF
CDR3nt: TGTGCCAGCAACCCGGCCAGGGGGACCTACGAGCAGTACTTC

v_gene: TRBV5-1
d_gene: TRBD1
j_gene: TRBJ1-4
abundance: .
CDR3aa: CASSLGQGSNEKLFF
CDR3nt: TGCGCCAGCAGCCTGGGACAGGGGTCTAATGAAAAACTGTTTTTT

v_gene: TRBV6-5
d_gene: .
j_gene: TRBJ2-7
abundance: .
CDR3aa: CASRPTGSSYEQYF
CDR3nt: TGTGCCAGCAGGCCTACAGGGTCTTCCTACGAGCAGTACTTC

v_gene: TRBV6-5
d_gene: TRBD2
j_gene: TRBJ2-7
abundance: .
CDR3aa: CASSTTSGALGEQYF
CDR3nt: TGTGCCAGCAGTACTACTAGCGGCGCTCTTGGCGAGCAGTACTTC

v_gene: TRBV19
d_gene: .
j_gene: TRBJ1-5
abundance: .
CDR3aa: CASSMVRAGNQPQHF
CDR3nt: TGTGCCAGTAGTATGGTCAGGGCGGGCAATCAGCCCCAGCATTTT

v_gene: TRBV7-8
d_gene: TRBD1
j_gene: TRBJ2-5
abundance: .
CDR3aa: CASSLEIGTGPETQYF
CDR3nt: TGTGCCAGCAGCTTAGAGATTGGGACAGGGCCCGAGACCCAGTACTTC

v_gene: TRBV7-2
d_gene: .
j_gene: TRBJ1-2
abundance: .
CDR3aa: CASLYQRGTYGYTF
CDR3nt: TGTGCCAGCCTGTATCAGCGGGGGACCTATGGCTACACCTTC

v_gene: TRBV9
d_gene: TRBD2
j_gene: TRBJ2-5
abundance: .
CDR3aa: CASSVGTSGSKNQETQYF
CDR3nt: TGTGCCAGCAGCGTAGGGACTAGCGGGAGCAAAAACCAAGAGACCCAGTACTTC

v_gene: TRBV15
d_gene: TRBD1
j_gene: TRBJ2-1
abundance: few
CDR3aa: CATSRGGWDRDEQFF
CDR3nt: TGTGCCACCAGCAGGGGTGGATGGGACAGGGATGAGCAGTTCTTC

v_gene: TRBV24-1
d_gene: .
j_gene: TRBJ2-2
abundance: .
CDR3aa: CATDSSKGRTGELFF
CDR3nt: TGTGCCACCGACTCCAGTAAAGGAAGGACCGGGGAGCTGTTTTTT

v_gene: TRBV7-2
d_gene: .
j_gene: TRBJ1-1
abundance: once
CDR3aa: CASSLSTGKRTTEAFF
CDR3nt: TGTGCCAGCAGCTTATCTACAGGGAAGCGGACCACTGAAGCTTTCTTT

v_gene: TRBV9
d_gene: .
j_gene: TRBJ1-6
abundance: .
CDR3aa: CASSAGGRGSPLHF
CDR3nt: TGTGCCAGCAGCGCCGGGGGTCGAGGATCACCCCTCCACTTT

v_gene: TRBV5-5
d_gene: .
j_gene: TRBJ1-5
abundance: .
CDR3aa: CASSLLAVTSNQPQHF
CDR3nt: TGTGCCAGCAGCTTGTTGGCAGTCACTAGCAATCAGCCCCAGCATTTT

v_gene: TRBV28
d_gene: .
j_gene: TRBJ2-5
abundance: once
CDR3aa: CASFGQFQETQYF
CDR3nt: TGTGCCAGCTTTGGGCAGTTCCAAGAGACCCAGTACTTC

v_gene: TRBV29-1
d_gene: TRBD1
j_gene: TRBJ2-2
abundance: .
CDR3aa: CSVGDQGAWAGELFF
CDR3nt: TGCAGCGTGGGAGATCAGGGGGCTTGGGCCGGGGAGCTGTTTTTT

v_gene: TRBV12-3/TRBV12-4
d_gene: .
j_gene: TRBJ1-1
abundance: .
CDR3aa: CASSSQGGTEAFF
CDR3nt: TGTGCCAGCAGTTCACAGGGTGGCACTGAAGCTTTCTTT

v_gene: TRBV7-6
d_gene: TRBD2
j_gene: TRBJ2-1
abundance: .
CDR3aa: CASSPTGLAGADEQFF
CDR3nt: TGTGCCAGCAGCCCGACGGGACTAGCGGGGGCAGATGAGCAGTTCTTC

v_gene: TRBV7-2
d_gene: .
j_gene: TRBJ2-4
abundance: many
CDR3aa: CASSPPGAKNIQYF
CDR3nt: TGTGCCAGCAGCCCCCCAGGAGCCAAAAACATTCAGTACTTC

v_gene: TRBV6-2/TRBV6-3
d_gene: TRBD2
j_gene: TRBJ2-7
abundance: .
CDR3aa: CASSPIVAGTYEQYF
CDR3nt: TGTGCCAGCAGTCCCATAGTAGCGGGCACCTACGAGCAGTACTTC

v_gene: TRBV20-1
d_gene: TRBD1
j_gene: TRBJ1-1
abundance: once
CDR3aa: CSASINRGTEAFF
CDR3nt: TGCAGTGCTAGTATTAACAGGGGCACTGAAGCTTTCTTT

v_gene: TRBV18
d_gene: TRBD1
j_gene: TRBJ1-5
abundance: .
CDR3aa: CASSPGTGRDQPQHF
CDR3nt: TGTGCCAGCTCACCCGGGACAGGGAGGGATCAGCCCCAGCATTTT

v_gene: TRBV5-4
d_gene: TRBD2
j_gene: TRBJ2-5
abundance: .
CDR3aa: CASSFSGGLSETQYF
CDR3nt: TGTGCCAGCAGCTTCAGCGGGGGCCTGTCTGAGACCCAGTACTTC

v_gene: TRBV19
d_gene: .
j_gene: TRBJ1-5
abundance: .
CDR3aa: CASSYLGQPQHF
CDR3nt: TGTGCCAGTAGTTACCTCGGGCAGCCCCAGCATTTT

v_gene: TRBV4-1
d_gene: TRBD1
j_gene: TRBJ1-1
abundance: .
CDR3aa: CASSPGQATNTEAFF
CDR3nt: TGCGCCAGCAGCCCGGGACAGGCGACAAACACTGAAGCTTTCTTT

v_gene: TRBV4-2
d_gene: .
j_gene: TRBJ1-3
abundance: few
CDR3aa: CASSQPGQTSGNTIYF
CDR3nt: TGTGCCAGCAGCCAACCCGGACAAACCTCTGGAAACACCATATATTTT

v_gene: TRBV30
d_gene: .
j_gene: TRBJ2-7
abundance: .
CDR3aa: CAWSDGDHEQYF
CDR3nt: TGTGCCTGGAGTGACGGAGACCACGAGCAGTACTTC

v_gene: TRBV6-5
d_gene: .
j_gene: TRBJ2-2
abundance: .
CDR3aa: CASRQTGELFF
CDR3nt: TGTGCCAGCAGACAAACCGGGGAGCTGTTTTTT

v_gene: TRBV24-1
d_gene: .
j_gene: TRBJ2-3
abundance: .
CDR3aa: CATSVESTSTDTQYF
CDR3nt: TGTGCCACCAGTGTCGAATCCACTAGCACAGATACGCAGTATTTT

v_gene: TRBV24-1
d_gene: .
j_gene: TRBJ2-7
abundance: .
CDR3aa: CATSAPGSYEQYF
CDR3nt: TGTGCCACCAGTGCGCCAGGCTCCTACGAGCAGTACTTC